Listed below are T cell receptor beta chains from one sample, sequenced in a study of immune aging and cytomegalovirus after organ transplant. These TCRs are of unknown antigen specificity. TCRdb re-called the single-cell sequencing reads with MiXCR, one entry per CDR3 protein. The data contain 20,000 to 25,000 distinct CDR3 sequences, around 34% of them seen just once; the ten biggest clones take up 25%. Sequencing used CMV peptide-activated CD4+ and CD8+ T cells sorted from blood, obtained at five time points, pooled. All receptors come from a female donor who had a heart transplant and CMV viremia. Each CDR3 is given with its conserved first and last residue. A D gene is named only where the DNA matches it firmly. The listing skips clone size in some rows; elsewhere it reads once, few, many or a size class.

V gene	J gene	D gene	clone size	CDR3 protein	CDR3 DNA
TRBV19	TRBJ2-1	NA	few	CASSMSMHEQFF	TGTGCCAGTAGTATGTCCATGCATGAGCAGTTCTTC
TRBV12-3/TRBV12-4	TRBJ2-3	TRBD1	NA	CASRLQGLDTQYF	TGTGCCAGCAGGCTACAGGGGCTGGATACGCAGTATTTT
TRBV10-3	TRBJ2-1	NA	many	CAISEPTASYNEQFF	TGTGCCATCAGTGAACCGACAGCCTCCTACAATGAGCAGTTCTTC
TRBV7-3	TRBJ2-3	TRBD2	NA	CASSDSGGRDTQYF	TGTGCCAGCAGCGATAGCGGGGGGAGAGATACGCAGTATTTT
TRBV7-9	TRBJ2-1	TRBD2	medium-sized	CASSLGLAGEGEQFF	TGTGCCAGCAGCTTAGGACTAGCGGGAGAGGGTGAGCAGTTCTTC
TRBV12-3/TRBV12-4	TRBJ2-5	NA	NA	CASSLIGGGEGGIQYF	TGTGCCAGCAGTTTAATCGGAGGGGGCGAAGGTGGGATCCAGTACTTC
TRBV19	TRBJ1-5	NA	few	CASTELDRPNQPQHF	TGTGCCAGTACAGAATTGGACAGACCCAATCAGCCCCAGCATTTT
TRBV7-3	TRBJ2-3	TRBD2	NA	CASSLRGVSTDTQYF	TGTGCCAGCAGCTTACGGGGGGTATCCACAGATACGCAGTATTTT
TRBV20-1	TRBJ2-3	NA	NA	CSARVTRRITDTQYF	TGCAGTGCTAGAGTAACGAGGAGAATCACAGATACGCAGTATTTT
TRBV20-1	TRBJ2-5	TRBD2	few	CSASPSGSYGETQYF	TGCAGTGCTAGTCCTAGCGGGAGCTATGGGGAGACCCAGTACTTC
TRBV30	TRBJ1-1	TRBD1	medium-sized	CARTGQVNTEAFF	TGTGCCAGAACTGGACAGGTGAACACTGAAGCTTTCTTT
TRBV30	TRBJ2-2	NA	NA	CAWGQNTGELFF	TGTGCCTGGGGACAGAACACCGGGGAGCTGTTTTTT
TRBV12-3/TRBV12-4	TRBJ1-1	TRBD1	NA	CATERQGARTEAFF	TGTGCCACCGAACGACAGGGAGCCCGGACTGAAGCTTTCTTT
TRBV7-9	TRBJ2-2	NA	medium-sized	CASDLRTDQNTGELFF	TGTGCCAGTGACCTTCGGACAGACCAGAACACCGGGGAGCTGTTTTTT
TRBV7-8	TRBJ1-5	NA	NA	CASSLGGLGQPQHF	TGTGCCAGCAGCTTAGGGGGGTTGGGGCAGCCCCAGCATTTT
TRBV20-1	TRBJ1-2	TRBD1	NA	CSASALGQGLDYGYTF	TGCAGTGCTAGTGCCCTCGGACAGGGGTTGGACTATGGCTACACCTTC
TRBV2	TRBJ2-7	TRBD2	few	CASSEVETSGGAEQYF	TGTGCCAGCAGTGAAGTTGAGACTAGCGGGGGGGCCGAGCAGTACTTC
TRBV7-9	TRBJ1-2	TRBD1	many	CASSVYRDRAFQDGYTF	TGTGCCAGCAGCGTATACCGGGACAGGGCTTTTCAGGATGGCTACACCTTC
TRBV11-2	TRBJ2-5	TRBD2	NA	CASSLDRVLAGEETQYF	TGTGCCAGCAGCTTAGATCGGGTCCTAGCGGGAGAGGAGACCCAGTACTTC
TRBV7-9	TRBJ1-1	NA	many	CASSLEGYEAFF	TGTGCCAGCAGCTTAGAAGGGTACGAAGCTTTCTTT
TRBV18	TRBJ2-3	TRBD2	NA	CASSSGTSGADTQYF	TGTGCCAGCTCAAGTGGGACTAGCGGTGCAGATACGCAGTATTTT
TRBV12-3/TRBV12-4	TRBJ2-6	NA	medium-sized	CASSDSSGANVLTF	TGTGCCAGCAGTGACAGCTCTGGGGCCAACGTCCTGACTTTC
TRBV7-8	TRBJ1-2	NA	few	CASNLQVANYGYTF	TGTGCCAGCAACTTACAGGTCGCTAACTATGGCTACACCTTC
TRBV10-3	TRBJ2-7	TRBD2	medium-sized	CAISETLKLAGRKPYEQYF	TGTGCCATCAGTGAGACCTTAAAACTAGCGGGGAGAAAACCCTACGAGCAGTACTTC